These 29 T cell receptor beta chains came from one sample sequenced in a study of blood T cells in healthy people across ages. Alongside a J-beta primer mix, a sample-barcoded 5' primer served in a second PCR lasting 7 to 11 cycles. Using its own MiXCR run on the 5' RACE reads, TCRdb lists one record per CDR3 protein. The repertoire consists of over a million distinct CDR3 sequences, with approximately 59% occurring once and the leading ten covering 6.5% to 8%. Sequenced: blood. Receptors were obtained from a man between 18 and 35 years old in good health.

To note about this clonotype: Relative to the germline gene, one junction end is altered; a read error may explain this. The rearrangement joins TRBV12-3 or TRBV12-4 to TRBJ2-1, with D unresolved. The CDR3 has 12 amino acids. For the CDR3, the DNA is TGTACCAGCAACTTCCCGTACAATGAGCAGTTCTTC. It yields the protein CTSNFPYNEQFF.

V usage is TRBV20-1 and J usage is TRBJ2-4; D is unclear. The V and J ends lost 4 bases and 0 bases respectively, with 16 bases between them. CDR1 DFQATT and CDR2 SNEGSKA come from the germline V gene (reference sequence). The CDR3 has 16 amino acids. In nucleotides, the CDR3 is TGCAGTGCTATTTCGCTATCCAGGCAAGCCAAAAACATTCAGTACTTC. This gives the protein CSAISLSRQAKNIQYF.

The DNA for the CDR3 is TGTGCCAGCAGTTTCCGGCTAGCGGGAGGGCCTGGCGAGCAGTACTTC. Its protein product is CASSFRLAGGPGEQYF. The chain recombines TRBV12-3 or TRBV12-4 with TRBJ2-7; TRBD2 aligns across 12 bases. The CDR3 is made up of 16 amino acids. The junction had 9 bases not matched to a gene; V was cut back by 3 bases and J by 6 bases.

The chain joins TRBV15 to TRBJ2-1; D tentatively reads TRBD1 or TRBD2 (5 bases each). The germline gives CDR1 LNHNV, CDR2 YYDKDF (reference sequence). The length of the CDR3 is 14 residues. The germline V and J ends were trimmed by 1 base and 13 bases, with 17 bases remaining between them. The CDR3 protein is CATSRVGTSETQFF. The CDR3 bases are TGTGCCACCAGCAGAGTGGGGACCTCAGAGACCCAGTTCTTC.

This chain joins TRBV4-2 and TRBJ2-1; 8 positions agree with TRBD2. This CDR3 has 15 amino acids. After removal of 0 bases from V and 6 bases from J, the junction contained 4 bases not matched to a gene. The germline gives CDR1 LGHNA, CDR2 YNFKEQ. This CDR3 reads CASSQDGAGGNEQFF. Written as DNA, the CDR3 is TGTGCCAGCAGCCAAGATGGGGCGGGGGGCAATGAGCAGTTCTTC.

The CDR3 sequence is CASSSATGGYGYTF. As DNA, the CDR3 is TGTGCCAGCAGTTCGGCCACAGGGGGCTATGGCTACACCTTC. This chain joins TRBV7-2 and TRBJ1-2; 8 bases agree with TRBD1. Germline CDR1 reads SGHTA; CDR2 reads FQGNSA. This CDR3 is built from 14 residues. The V and J ends lost 6 bases and 4 bases, in that order; junction bases with no gene match: 7.

The chain joins TRBV6-2 or TRBV6-3 to TRBJ1-4; tentative D call: TRBD1 (6 bases). This CDR3 spans 17 amino acids. CDR1 is MNHEY and CDR2 is SVGEGT in the germline V gene. The V end lost 2 bases, the J end lost 5 bases, and 18 bases lay between the germline ends. CDR3 nucleotide sequence: TGTGCCAGCAGTTACGGAAAACAGGGCTATCCGAATGAAAAACTGTTTTTT. It encodes CASSYGKQGYPNEKLFF.

The chain joins TRBV7-9 to TRBJ1-1; TRBD1 might be the D (5 bases). The CDR3 sequence is 12 residues long. The germline V gene encodes CDR1 SEHNR and CDR2 FQNEAQ (reference sequence). V lost 6 bases and J lost 8, with 13 bases in between. CDR3 nucleotides: TGTGCCAGCAGGCCCCCAGGGAACGAAGCTTTCTTT. Its protein product is CASRPPGNEAFF.

In this sample, this clonotype turned up a few times. The rearrangement uses TRBV11-2 and TRBJ1-1; possible D gene TRBD1, 5 bases. Germline lookup yields CDR1 SGHAT and CDR2 FQNNGV. Trimming removed 4 bases at V and 0 bases at J, with 15 bases between. The CDR3 sequence is 16 residues long. The CDR3 here is CASSSLLQDLNTEAFF. Written as DNA, the CDR3 is TGTGCCAGCAGCTCACTTTTACAGGACCTGAACACTGAAGCTTTCTTT.

CDR3 nucleotide sequence: TGTGCCACCAGCAGCGGCCTCGGTAGCACAGATACGCAGTATTTT. It codes for CATSSGLGSTDTQYF. The rearrangement links TRBV15 to TRBJ2-3; D gene uncertain. The CDR3 runs to 15 residues. V was shortened by 3 bases and J by 0 bases, with 10 bases between the two germline ends. The V gene's germline CDR1 is LNHNV and CDR2 YYDKDF (reference sequence). Variable domain in full (rest from reference TRBV15 and TRBJ2-3): DAMVIQNPRYQVTQFGKPVTLSCSQTLNHNVMYWYQQKSSQAPKLLFHYYDKDFNNEADTPDNFQSRRPNTSFCFLDIRSPGLGDTAMYLCATSSGLGSTDTQYFGPGTRLTVL.

The rearrangement joins TRBV12-3 or TRBV12-4 to TRBJ1-3; D gene uncertain. V lost 7 bases, J lost 2 bases, and 15 bases lay in between. The CDR3 extends over 15 amino acids. Here the CDR3 DNA reads TGTGCCAGCAAAATAATGGGGTTCGCTGGAAACACCATATATTTT. It yields the protein CASKIMGFAGNTIYF.

This clonotype was seen more than once but under ten times. The chain employs TRBV7-2 and TRBJ2-7; D uncertain. Germline assignment: CDR1 SGHTA and CDR2 FQGNSA. This CDR3 comprises 13 residues. Trimming stripped 3 bases from V and 4 bases from J, with 10 bases between. CDR3: CASSLFPFYEQYF. In nucleotides, the CDR3 is TGTGCCAGCAGCTTGTTTCCCTTTTACGAGCAGTACTTC.

The chain links TRBV25-1 to TRBJ2-1, with D hard to call. Trimming left V 1 base short and J 8 bases short, with 6 bases between. Germline V lookup: CDR1 MGHDK, CDR2 SYGVNS. This CDR3 region has 12 residues. The CDR3 region is CASSEFTDEQFF. CDR3 DNA: TGTGCCAGCAGTGAATTCACCGATGAGCAGTTCTTC.

Only one count was recorded for this clonotype. The genes are TRBV9 and TRBJ2-1, with 8 bases fitting TRBD2. This CDR3 spans 16 amino acids. The V gene's germline CDR1 is SGDLS and CDR2 YYNGEE. The trim removed 2 bases at V and 6 bases at J, leaving 10 bases unmatched. CDR3 sequence (DNA): TGTGCCAGCAGCGTTAGCAGCGGGAGTTCGGCCAATGAGCAGTTCTTC. Protein sequence: CASSVSSGSSANEQFF. The variable domain in full, completed from reference TRBV9 and TRBJ2-1, reads DSGVTQTPKHLITATGQRVTLRCSPRSGDLSVYWYQQSLDQGLQFLIQYYNGEERAKGNILERFSAQQFPDLHSELNLSSLELGDSALYFCASSVSSGSSANEQFFGPGTRLTVL.

The chain employs TRBV28 and TRBJ1-1; TRBD1 is a possible D gene (5 bases). V was trimmed by 5 bases and J by 0 bases, leaving 22 bases between them. CDR1 is MDHEN and CDR2 is SYDVKM in the germline V gene. This CDR3 spans 18 amino acids. CDR3 in DNA: TGTGCCAGCAGTCCTCCCCGGGGACGCAAGTCGGTGAACACTGAAGCTTTCTTT. It specifies CASSPPRGRKSVNTEAFF.

CDR3 bases: TGTGCCATCAGTGAGTCGGACTCGGGGCTGAGCACAGATACGCAGTATTTT. Amino acids: CAISESDSGLSTDTQYF. The chain combines TRBV10-3 with TRBJ2-3; tentatively, D is TRBD1 or TRBD2 (5 bases each). Trimming removed 0 bases from V and 0 bases from J, with 13 bases in between. The CDR3 is 17 amino acids. Germline lookup yields CDR1 ENHRY and CDR2 SYGVKD.

The J gene is TRBJ1-2, the V gene TRBV20-1, with D perhaps TRBD1 (6 bases). The V end was cut by 5 bases, the J end by 2 bases, with 6 bases between. Germline V gene lookup returns CDR1 DFQATT and CDR2 SNEGSKA (reference sequence). The CDR3 has 11 amino acids. As DNA, the CDR3 is TGCAGTGCTCAGGGGAACTATGGCTACACCTTC. Encoded protein: CSAQGNYGYTF.

This clonotype was counted at least ten times. In nucleotides, the CDR3 is TGCAGCGTTGGACTAGCCGACAATGAGCAGTTCTTC. Translation: CSVGLADNEQFF. The rearrangement links TRBV29-1 to TRBJ2-1; 7 bases are shared with TRBD2. Germline V CDR1 and CDR2: SQVTM, ANQGSEA. With V trimmed by 4 bases and J by 5 bases, 2 bases remained unmatched. The CDR3 covers 12 residues.

V usage is TRBV10-3 and J usage is TRBJ2-4; tentatively, D is TRBD1 or TRBD2 (5 bases each). Germline-derived CDR1 and CDR2 are ENHRY and SYGVKD. The CDR3 is 13 amino acids. Trimming took off 4 bases at V and 8 bases at J, with 12 bases between the two ends. CDR3 sequence: CAISGGVRDIQYF. The CDR3 DNA reads TGTGCCATCAGTGGAGGGGTGAGGGACATTCAGTACTTC.

The V and J genes are TRBV7-8 and TRBJ1-6; D not resolved. CDR1 is SGHVS, CDR2 FQNEAQ, per germline. The CDR3 extends over 15 amino acids. Between the trimmed V and J ends, which lost 1 base and 5 bases, there was a span of 9 bases. The CDR3 spells CASSLETADNSPLHF. The DNA for the CDR3 is TGTGCCAGCAGCTTAGAAACAGCCGATAATTCACCCCTCCACTTT.

Note on this clonotype: Germline and junction disagree at one end, which may indicate a read error. The chain employs TRBV4-1 and TRBJ2-1; D is undetermined. Germline assignment: CDR1 MGHRA and CDR2 YSYEKL. The CDR3 runs 13 residues. CDR3 sequence (DNA): TGTGCCAGCAGCCAGCGAACAGTCAATGAGCAGTTCTTC. Residues: CASSQRTVNEQFF.

In this sample, this clonotype turned up a few times. V usage is TRBV12-3 or TRBV12-4 and J usage is TRBJ1-4, with D maybe TRBD1 (5 bases). V dropped 7 bases and J dropped 3 bases, with 12 bases sitting between them. CDR3 length equals 14 residues. The CDR3 here is CASTMTESNEKLFF. The DNA for the CDR3 is TGTGCCAGCACCATGACAGAATCTAATGAAAAACTGTTTTTT.

This clonotype was picked up a small number of times. The CDR3 loop is CASSTRSSEQYF. The CDR3 region has the DNA TGTGCCAGCAGTACACGCTCGAGCGAGCAGTACTTC. The rearrangement joins TRBV27 to TRBJ2-7; no firm D call. This CDR3 has 12 residues. Germline V gene lookup returns CDR1 MNHEY and CDR2 SMNVEV (reference sequence). Between the trimmed V and J ends, which lost 5 bases and 6 bases, there was a span of 11 bases.

J is TRBJ2-3 and V is TRBV5-4; D is undetermined. Germline CDR1 is SGHNT and CDR2 is YYREEE (reference sequence). The CDR3 loop spans 15 amino acids. Trimming stripped 0 bases from V and 3 bases from J, with 11 bases between. The CDR3 protein is CASSLGPFRTDTQYF. The CDR3 DNA is TGTGCCAGCAGCTTGGGTCCCTTCAGGACAGATACGCAGTATTTT.

This chain links TRBV5-1 with TRBJ2-1, with 8 bases identical to TRBD2. In germline, CDR1 is SGHRS, CDR2 YFSETQ. V trimming: 0 bases; J trimming: 0 bases; junction bases outside the gene matches: 2. The CDR3 length is 16 residues. CDR3 loop: CASSLASGYSYNEQFF. In DNA form, the CDR3 reads TGCGCCAGCAGCTTGGCTAGCGGGTACTCCTACAATGAGCAGTTCTTC.

As concerns this clonotype: Relative to the germline gene, one junction end is altered; a read error may explain this. This chain uses TRBV27 with TRBJ2-7; 7 bases are a match to TRBD1. CDR3 size: 14 residues. The germline V gene encodes CDR1 MNHEY and CDR2 SMNVEV (reference sequence). CDR3 bases: TGTACCAGCAGTTTTGGGGACAGCAACTACGAGCAGTACTTC. It translates to CTSSFGDSNYEQYF.

Only a few counts were recorded for this clonotype. The chain carries TRBV15 and TRBJ2-7; D is undetermined. Germline V gene data show CDR1 as LNHNV and CDR2 as YYDKDF (reference sequence). The CDR3 length is 12 residues. V shed 5 bases and J shed 3 bases, with 8 bases lying between them. The CDR3: CATSGDNYEQYF. In nucleotides, the CDR3 is TGTGCCACCAGCGGGGATAACTACGAGCAGTACTTC. The complete variable domain, with remaining parts taken from reference TRBV15 and TRBJ2-7, reads DAMVIQNPRYQVTQFGKPVTLSCSQTLNHNVMYWYQQKSSQAPKLLFHYYDKDFNNEADTPDNFQSRRPNTSFCFLDIRSPGLGDTAMYLCATSGDNYEQYFGPGTRLTVT.

Regarding this clonotype: At one end the junction does not follow the germline gene, possibly because of a read error. The chain employs TRBV5-1 and TRBJ2-7, with 11 positions matching TRBD2. CDR1 and CDR2 (germline): SGHRS, YFSETQ. This CDR3 comprises 14 residues. CDR3 in DNA: TGCGTCAGCGGCCCGGGGACTAGCGGTTACGAGCAGTACTTC. This translates into CVSGPGTSGYEQYF.

This clonotype was observed a handful of times. V is TRBV3-1 and J is TRBJ2-1, with 7 positions matching TRBD2. The CDR3 extends over 14 amino acids. Germline V gene sequence: CDR1 LGHDT, CDR2 YNNKEL (reference sequence). The V segment lost 1 base and the J segment 8 bases; nucleotides outside the gene matches: 5. CDR3 coding DNA: TGTGCCAGCAGCCAAGGGGACTACCAACATGAGCAGTTCTTC. This codes for CASSQGDYQHEQFF.